These T cell receptor gamma chains were read from a single sample in a study of Vδ1+ human thymocytes. TCRdb made new clone calls on the multiplex PCR reads using CATT. The profile covers 25,000 to 35,000 gamma-chain clones, with roughly 20% appearing a single time and 1.8% taken by the ten largest. Source material: Vdelta1+ gamma-delta thymocytes from the thymus. These receptors all stem from a boy in the first two years of life who had congenital heart surgery. CDR3s include the opening cysteine and the closing phenylalanine or tryptophan. Rows may omit the clone size; those that give it use once, few, many or a size class.

size: .; V: TRGV8; J: TRGJ1/TRGJ2; CDR3: CATWACAYYKKLF; DNA: TGTGCCACCTGGGCTTGCGCTTATTATAAGAAACTCTTT
size: few; V: TRGV3; J: TRGJ1/TRGJ2; CDR3: CATWDSLNRYKKLF; DNA: TGTGCCACCTGGGACAGCCTAAATAGGTATAAGAAACTCTTT
size: few; V: TRGV8; J: TRGJ1/TRGJ2; CDR3: CATWDSMDYKKLF; DNA: TGTGCCACCTGGGATTCCATGGATTATAAGAAACTCTTT
size: few; V: TRGV9; J: TRGJP2; CDR3: CALWELYSSDWIKTF; DNA: TGTGCCTTGTGGGAGCTTTATAGTAGTGATTGGATCAAGACGTTT
size: few; V: TRGV2; J: TRGJP2; CDR3: CATWDGTSDWIKTF; DNA: TGTGCCACCTGGGACGGGACTAGTGATTGGATCAAGACGTTT
size: .; V: TRGV2; J: TRGJ1/TRGJ2; CDR3: CATWDGIHYKKLF; DNA: TGTGCCACCTGGGACGGCATCCATTATAAGAAACTCTTT
size: .; V: TRGV9; J: TRGJP; CDR3: CALWETPDELGKKIKVF; DNA: TGTGCCTTGTGGGAGACCCCTGATGAGTTGGGCAAAAAAATCAAGGTATTT
size: .; V: TRGV2; J: TRGJ1/TRGJ2; CDR3: CATWDGGLELF; DNA: TGTGCCACCTGGGACGGGGGACTGGAACTCTTT
size: .; V: TRGV9; J: TRGJ1/TRGJ2; CDR3: CALWETPFGCYKKLF; DNA: TGTGCCTTGTGGGAGACCCCCTTTGGGTGTTATAAGAAACTCTTT
size: .; V: TRGV4; J: TRGJ1/TRGJ2; CDR3: CATWDAERWKLF; DNA: TGTGCCACCTGGGATGCTGAGAGGTGGAAACTCTTT
size: few; V: TRGV9; J: TRGJP1; CDR3: CALWEPYTTGWFKIF; DNA: TGTGCCTTGTGGGAGCCTTATACCACTGGTTGGTTCAAGATATTT
size: .; V: TRGV4; J: TRGJ1/TRGJ2; CDR3: CATWDGLKKLF; DNA: TGTGCCACCTGGGATGGCCTTAAGAAACTCTTT
size: .; V: TRGV3; J: TRGJ1/TRGJ2; CDR3: CATWDGPPSGCYKILF; DNA: TGTGCCACCTGGGACGGGCCCCCCTCTGGATGCTATAAGATACTCTTT
size: .; V: TRGV2; J: TRGJP1; CDR3: CATWDGGEDTTGWFKIF; DNA: TGTGCCACCTGGGACGGGGGGGAGGATACCACTGGTTGGTTCAAGATATTT
size: few; V: TRGV4; J: TRGJP1; CDR3: CATWDQGGWFKIF; DNA: TGTGCCACCTGGGATCAGGGTGGTTGGTTCAAGATATTT
size: .; V: TRGV9; J: TRGJ1/TRGJ2; CDR3: CALWEGPRAPIRKLF; DNA: TGTGCCTTGTGGGAGGGCCCCCGAGCCCCGATAAGGAAACTCTTT
size: few; V: TRGV2; J: TRGJ1/TRGJ2; CDR3: CATWDGPLYKKLF; DNA: TGTGCCACCTGGGACGGCCCTCTCTATAAGAAACTCTTT
size: few; V: TRGV9; J: TRGJP1; CDR3: CALWEITYTTGWFKIF; DNA: TGTGCCTTGTGGGAGATCACTTATACCACTGGTTGGTTCAAGATATTT
size: once; V: TRGV8; J: TRGJ1/TRGJ2; CDR3: CATWDSPYYYKKLF; DNA: TGTGCCACCTGGGATAGCCCCTATTATTATAAGAAACTCTTT
size: few; V: TRGV2; J: TRGJ1/TRGJ2; CDR3: CATWDGSKKLF; DNA: TGTGCCACCTGGGACGGAAGTAAGAAACTCTTT
size: few; V: TRGV3; J: TRGJ1/TRGJ2; CDR3: CATWVVSKKLF; DNA: TGTGCCACCTGGGTAGTCTCCAAGAAACTCTTT
size: .; V: TRGV4; J: TRGJ1/TRGJ2; CDR3: CATWEGRYKKLF; DNA: TGTGCCACCTGGGAAGGCCGGTATAAGAAACTCTTT
size: few; V: TRGV9; J: TRGJ1/TRGJ2; CDR3: CALWEVKGSYKKLF; DNA: TGTGCCTTGTGGGAGGTGAAAGGAAGTTATAAGAAACTCTTT
size: few; V: TRGV9; J: TRGJ1/TRGJ2; CDR3: CALWDRPGYYKKLF; DNA: TGTGCCTTGTGGGACCGACCCGGATATTATAAGAAACTCTTT
size: .; V: TRGV9; J: TRGJ1/TRGJ2; CDR3: CALWEVQAQQTYYKKLF; DNA: TGTGCCTTGTGGGAGGTGCAGGCCCAGCAAACCTATTATAAGAAACTCTTT
size: few; V: TRGV2; J: TRGJ1/TRGJ2; CDR3: CATWPRGAYKKLF; DNA: TGTGCCACCTGGCCTCGAGGGGCTTATAAGAAACTCTTT
size: .; V: TRGV8; J: TRGJP2; CDR3: CATWLSSDWIKTF; DNA: TGTGCCACCTGGTTATCGAGTGATTGGATCAAGACGTTT
size: .; V: TRGV5; J: TRGJ1/TRGJ2; CDR3: CATGRREGNKKLF; DNA: TGTGCCACCGGACGGAGGGAGGGAAATAAGAAACTCTTT
size: few; V: TRGV4; J: TRGJP2; CDR3: CATWDGYSSDWIKTF; DNA: TGTGCCACCTGGGATGGGTATAGTAGTGATTGGATCAAGACGTTT
size: few; V: TRGV2; J: TRGJ1/TRGJ2; CDR3: CATWDGQRYKKLF; DNA: TGCGCCACCTGGGACGGGCAGCGTTATAAGAAACTCTTT
size: few; V: TRGV2; J: TRGJ1/TRGJ2; CDR3: CATWDGPWKKLF; DNA: TGTGCCACCTGGGACGGGCCATGGAAGAAACTCTTT